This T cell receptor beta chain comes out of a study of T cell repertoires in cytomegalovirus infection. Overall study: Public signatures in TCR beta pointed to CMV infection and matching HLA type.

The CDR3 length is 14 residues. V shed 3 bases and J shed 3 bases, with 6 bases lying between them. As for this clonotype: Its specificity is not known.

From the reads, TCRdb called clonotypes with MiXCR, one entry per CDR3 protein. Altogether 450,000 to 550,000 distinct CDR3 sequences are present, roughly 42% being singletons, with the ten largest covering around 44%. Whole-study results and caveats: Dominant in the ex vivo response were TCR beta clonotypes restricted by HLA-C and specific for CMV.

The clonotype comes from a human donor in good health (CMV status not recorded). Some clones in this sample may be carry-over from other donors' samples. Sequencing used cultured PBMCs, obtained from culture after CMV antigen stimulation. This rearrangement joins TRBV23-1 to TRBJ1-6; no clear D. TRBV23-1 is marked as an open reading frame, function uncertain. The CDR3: CASSQGHYNSPLHF. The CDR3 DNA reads TGCGCCAGCAGTCAGGGCCACTATAATTCACCCCTCCACTTT.